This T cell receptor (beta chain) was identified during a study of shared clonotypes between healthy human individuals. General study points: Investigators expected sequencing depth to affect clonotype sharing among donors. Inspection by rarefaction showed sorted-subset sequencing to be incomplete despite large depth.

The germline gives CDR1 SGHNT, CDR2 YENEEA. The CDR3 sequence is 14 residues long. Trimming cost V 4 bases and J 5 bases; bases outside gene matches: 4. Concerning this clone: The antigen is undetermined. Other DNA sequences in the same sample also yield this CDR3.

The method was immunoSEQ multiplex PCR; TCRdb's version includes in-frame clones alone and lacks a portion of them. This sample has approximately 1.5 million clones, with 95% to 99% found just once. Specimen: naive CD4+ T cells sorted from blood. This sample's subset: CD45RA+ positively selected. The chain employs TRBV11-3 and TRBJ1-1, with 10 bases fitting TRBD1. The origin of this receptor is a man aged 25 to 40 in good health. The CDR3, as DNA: TGTGCCAGCAGCTCTGGACAGGGGGGGACTGAAGCTTTCTTT. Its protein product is CASSSGQGGTEAFF. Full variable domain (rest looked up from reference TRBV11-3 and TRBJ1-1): EAGVVQSPRYKIIEKKQPVAFWCNPISGHNTLYWYLQNLGQGPELLIRYENEEAVDDSQLPKDRFSAERLKGVDSTLKIQPAELGDSAVYLCASSSGQGGTEAFFGQGTRLTVV.